The clone carrying this TCR beta chain appeared a few times. The sample belongs to a study of T-cell reconstitution after alpha-beta-depleted transplantation in children. The germline V gene encodes CDR1 SGHTA and CDR2 FQGNSA. CDR3 length: 16 residues. V was pared by 5 bases and J by 3 bases, with 14 bases between. Unique molecular identifiers were incorporated during preparation of the TCRbeta library. Each CDR3 protein gets one entry after TCRdb re-called the PCR reads with MiXCR. Of about 100,000 distinct CDR3 sequences detected, 7% to 8% appear once; the ten largest clones hold less than 20%. The sequence was obtained from a boy between 2 and 15 years old with acute lymphoblastic leukemia, due to receive a stem cell transplant. The chain links TRBV7-2 to TRBJ1-6; D unresolved. The sample here was PBMCs, taken before TCRalphabeta/CD19-depleted stem cell transplant. CDR3 region: CASSPPRGSYNSPLHF. Written as DNA, the CDR3 is TGTGCCAGCAGCCCCCCACGAGGGAGCTATAATTCACCCCTCCACTTT. The variable domain in full, completed from reference TRBV7-2 and TRBJ1-6, reads GAGVSQSPSNKVTEKGKDVELRCDPISGHTALYWYRQSLGQGLEFLIYFQGNSAPDKSGLPSDRFSAERTGGSVSTLTIQRTQQEDSAVYLCASSPPRGSYNSPLHFGNGTRLTVT.